These T cell receptor beta chains were read from a single sample in a study of monozygotic twins with inflammatory bowel disease. TCRdb reprocessed the 5' RACE reads and reports one entry per CDR3 protein, with no DNA. Its table records a few hundred thousand distinct CDR3 sequences. Sample: blood. Receptors originate from a human donor with ulcerative colitis or Crohn's disease, or a healthy co-twin of an affected twin (not recorded which). Each CDR3 is given with its conserved first and last residue.

v_gene	j_gene	CDR3aa
TRBV11-2	TRBJ2-1	CASSLEGQGVNEQFF
TRBV6-2/TRBV6-3	TRBJ2-3	CASSYSTSGVDTQYF
TRBV4-2	TRBJ2-5	CASSHSRSGGAVRETQYF
TRBV6-5	TRBJ1-6	CASSYVTGVNSPLHF
TRBV11-2	TRBJ2-6	CASFRGVRSSGANVLTF
TRBV20-1	TRBJ1-4	CSARLSGTNEKLFF
TRBV5-1	TRBJ1-5	CASSPITGEDQPQHF
TRBV7-2	TRBJ1-2	CASSAQTNYGYTF
TRBV28	TRBJ2-7	CASSLRDRREYEQYF
TRBV4-3	TRBJ1-2	CASSQEEQYGYTF
TRBV20-1	TRBJ2-2	CSARGGAYTGELFF
TRBV6-5	TRBJ1-6	CASSYSIEYSPLHF
TRBV18	TRBJ1-1	CASSFGQGSTEAFF
TRBV4-3	TRBJ2-7	CASSQGRQGSYEQYF
TRBV7-2	TRBJ2-5	CASSLGYPPAGGGTQYF
TRBV7-3	TRBJ2-5	CASSLAGDETQYF
TRBV9	TRBJ2-1	CASSVMSGGYNEQFF
TRBV6-5	TRBJ2-2	CASSYTGGDTGELFF
TRBV12-3/TRBV12-4	TRBJ2-1	CASSLRTPGGDEQFF
TRBV27	TRBJ2-7	CASSLSTGYEQYF
TRBV9	TRBJ2-2	CASSTDRYTGELFF
TRBV12-3/TRBV12-4	TRBJ1-4	CASTYVRGVTEKLFF
TRBV9	TRBJ2-3	CASSVWGEDTQYF
TRBV28	TRBJ2-1	CASNSRPGTYNEQFF
TRBV5-1	TRBJ2-5	CASSLVAGGPQETQYF